This is a list of T cell receptor beta chains from one sample in a study of technical replicates of blood from several donors. Assay used: immunoSEQ multiplex PCR; TCRdb lists only in-frame clones, some missing. The sample holds more than 15,000 clones; approximately 87% are singletons and the top ten take over 9%. Material for sequencing was PBMCs. The receptors were gathered from a human donor in good health. Both conserved end residues are part of each CDR3. Each record gives: clone size, V gene, J gene, D gene, CDR3 DNA, CDR3 protein. D genes are given only for firm matches. Clone sizes are given selectively: once, few, many, or a class where the clone is expanded.

clone_size: NA; v_call: TRBV2; j_call: TRBJ2-7; d_call: NA; cdr3_nt: TGTGCCAGCAGTGCAGCTAGTGGAGTGTACGAGCAGTACTTC; cdr3_aa: CASSAASGVYEQYF
clone_size: NA; v_call: TRBV5-1; j_call: TRBJ1-1; d_call: TRBD1; cdr3_nt: TGCGCCAGCAGCACAGCACAGGGGTGGAACACTGAAGCTTTCTTT; cdr3_aa: CASSTAQGWNTEAFF
clone_size: NA; v_call: TRBV5-8; j_call: TRBJ2-1; d_call: TRBD2; cdr3_nt: TGTGCCAGCAGCTTGGGAGGGACTAGCGGGGCTATCTACAATGAGCAGTTCTTC; cdr3_aa: CASSLGGTSGAIYNEQFF
clone_size: NA; v_call: TRBV18; j_call: TRBJ2-2; d_call: TRBD1; cdr3_nt: TGTGCCAGCTCACCACAGGGGGCCTGGAACACCGGGGAGCTGTTTTTT; cdr3_aa: CASSPQGAWNTGELFF
clone_size: NA; v_call: TRBV9; j_call: TRBJ2-5; d_call: TRBD2; cdr3_nt: TGTGCCAGCAGCCCGGGCGGGGGACTAGCGGTACCGGAGACCCAGTACTTC; cdr3_aa: CASSPGGGLAVPETQYF
clone_size: NA; v_call: TRBV18; j_call: TRBJ2-1; d_call: TRBD2; cdr3_nt: TGTGCCAGCTCACCGACTAGCGGGAGAGAGGGGGGTGAGCAGTTCTTC; cdr3_aa: CASSPTSGREGGEQFF
clone_size: few; v_call: TRBV12-5; j_call: TRBJ1-2; d_call: NA; cdr3_nt: TGTGCTAGTGGTTTGTTCGCAGGGAACTATGGCTACACCTTC; cdr3_aa: CASGLFAGNYGYTF
clone_size: NA; v_call: TRBV6-5; j_call: TRBJ2-7; d_call: NA; cdr3_nt: TGTGCCAGCAGCTATTCCAGGGAATTGGGGTACGAGCAGTACTTC; cdr3_aa: CASSYSRELGYEQYF
clone_size: NA; v_call: TRBV14; j_call: TRBJ1-5; d_call: NA; cdr3_nt: TGTGCCAGCAGCCCAAAGATCACACAGAGCAATCAGCCCCAGCATTTT; cdr3_aa: CASSPKITQSNQPQHF
clone_size: NA; v_call: TRBV6-4; j_call: TRBJ1-1; d_call: TRBD1; cdr3_nt: TGTGCCAGCAGTGCCCGACTCAGCGAGACAGGGGTGTCTGAAGCTTTCTTT; cdr3_aa: CASSARLSETGVSEAFF
clone_size: NA; v_call: TRBV5-6; j_call: TRBJ2-1; d_call: TRBD2; cdr3_nt: TGTGCCAGCAGCGCTGGACTAGCGGGAGTTAATGAGCAGTTCTTC; cdr3_aa: CASSAGLAGVNEQFF
clone_size: few; v_call: TRBV2; j_call: TRBJ1-1; d_call: NA; cdr3_nt: TGTGCCAGCAGCGAACTTCGGAACACTGAAGCTTTCTTT; cdr3_aa: CASSELRNTEAFF
clone_size: NA; v_call: TRBV19; j_call: TRBJ2-5; d_call: NA; cdr3_nt: TGTGCCAGTAGTATAGTAGTAGGCAGGGCGACGGAGACCCAGTACTTC; cdr3_aa: CASSIVVGRATETQYF
clone_size: NA; v_call: TRBV19; j_call: TRBJ2-6; d_call: NA; cdr3_nt: TGTGCCAGTAGTATAAAGAGAGACTCAGTATCTGGGGCCAACGTCCTGACTTTC; cdr3_aa: CASSIKRDSVSGANVLTF
clone_size: NA; v_call: TRBV19; j_call: TRBJ1-1; d_call: TRBD1; cdr3_nt: TGTGCCAGTACCACGCGACAGGGTTCCACTGAAGCTTTCTTT; cdr3_aa: CASTTRQGSTEAFF
clone_size: NA; v_call: TRBV2; j_call: TRBJ2-1; d_call: TRBD1; cdr3_nt: TGTGCCGTACAGGGGGCGCGGGAGCAGTTCTTC; cdr3_aa: CAVQGAREQFF
clone_size: NA; v_call: TRBV12-2; j_call: TRBJ1-3; d_call: NA; cdr3_nt: TGTGCAAGTCGCCCGGGACAGGGTAGCTCCTCTGGAAACACCATATATTTT; cdr3_aa: CASRPGQGSSSGNTIYF
clone_size: NA; v_call: TRBV29-1; j_call: TRBJ2-2; d_call: NA; cdr3_nt: TGCAGCGTTGGGGGGCGGAACACCGGGGAGCTGTTTTTT; cdr3_aa: CSVGGRNTGELFF
clone_size: once; v_call: TRBV19; j_call: TRBJ1-2; d_call: TRBD1; cdr3_nt: TGTGCCAGTAGTGTGGCCCACAGGGGCCACTATGGCTACACCTTC; cdr3_aa: CASSVAHRGHYGYTF
clone_size: NA; v_call: TRBV5-1; j_call: TRBJ1-1; d_call: TRBD1; cdr3_nt: TGCGCCAGCAGCCCCGGGACAGGGGCCTCGAACACTGAAGCTTTCTTT; cdr3_aa: CASSPGTGASNTEAFF
clone_size: NA; v_call: TRBV7-9; j_call: TRBJ1-5; d_call: NA; cdr3_nt: TGTGCCAGCAGCTTAGTCGGCGGTAGCAATCAGCCCCAGCATTTT; cdr3_aa: CASSLVGGSNQPQHF
clone_size: NA; v_call: TRBV11-3; j_call: TRBJ2-3; d_call: NA; cdr3_nt: TGTGCCAGCAGCTTAGGCCGGGACACATTCACAGATACGCAGTATTTT; cdr3_aa: CASSLGRDTFTDTQYF
clone_size: NA; v_call: TRBV11-2; j_call: TRBJ2-1; d_call: TRBD2; cdr3_nt: TGTGCCAGCAGCGCCGGACTAGCGCCCTACAATGAGCAGTTCTTC; cdr3_aa: CASSAGLAPYNEQFF
clone_size: NA; v_call: TRBV7-9; j_call: TRBJ1-1; d_call: NA; cdr3_nt: TGTGCCAGCAGCTTAGATGATGGAGGAACTTTCTTT; cdr3_aa: CASSLDDGGTFF
clone_size: NA; v_call: TRBV18; j_call: TRBJ1-1; d_call: NA; cdr3_nt: TGTGCCAGCTCACCACCGGGGCCGGCTGAAGCTTTCTTT; cdr3_aa: CASSPPGPAEAFF
clone_size: NA; v_call: TRBV6-1; j_call: TRBJ1-5; d_call: NA; cdr3_nt: TGTGCCAGTTTGAACCCACAGGGAATCAATCAGCCCCAGCATTTT; cdr3_aa: CASLNPQGINQPQHF
clone_size: NA; v_call: TRBV6-1; j_call: TRBJ1-1; d_call: NA; cdr3_nt: TGTGCCAGCAATTACGACAGGAACACTGAAGCTTTCTTT; cdr3_aa: CASNYDRNTEAFF
clone_size: NA; v_call: TRBV2; j_call: TRBJ2-7; d_call: TRBD2; cdr3_nt: TGTGCCAGCAGTGCTTTTAGCGGGATCTCCTACGAGCAGTACTTC; cdr3_aa: CASSAFSGISYEQYF
clone_size: NA; v_call: TRBV6-1; j_call: TRBJ1-5; d_call: TRBD1; cdr3_nt: TGTGCCAGCAGTGAACACGCAGGGGGCAACAATCAGCCCCAGCATTTT; cdr3_aa: CASSEHAGGNNQPQHF
clone_size: NA; v_call: TRBV6-1; j_call: TRBJ2-7; d_call: TRBD2; cdr3_nt: TGTGCCAGCCGGACTAGCGGGAGTGGGGAGCAGTACTTC; cdr3_aa: CASRTSGSGEQYF
clone_size: NA; v_call: TRBV4-1; j_call: TRBJ2-5; d_call: NA; cdr3_nt: TGCGCCAGCAGCCCACAGGACGGACAAGAGACCCAGTACTTC; cdr3_aa: CASSPQDGQETQYF
clone_size: NA; v_call: TRBV28; j_call: TRBJ1-2; d_call: NA; cdr3_nt: TGTGCCAGCAGTTCTAACGGCTACACCTTC; cdr3_aa: CASSSNGYTF
clone_size: NA; v_call: TRBV19; j_call: TRBJ2-3; d_call: TRBD1; cdr3_nt: TGTGCCAGTAGTCTCAGACAGGGGGCAAGCACAGATACGCAGTATTTT; cdr3_aa: CASSLRQGASTDTQYF
clone_size: NA; v_call: TRBV4-2; j_call: TRBJ2-3; d_call: TRBD2; cdr3_nt: TGTGCCAGCACCCAAAGGACTAGCGGGAGGGGGACAGATACGCAGTATTTT; cdr3_aa: CASTQRTSGRGTDTQYF
clone_size: NA; v_call: TRBV5-1; j_call: TRBJ1-2; d_call: TRBD1; cdr3_nt: TGCGCCAGCAGCTCCGGGACAGACAACTATGGCTACACCTTC; cdr3_aa: CASSSGTDNYGYTF
clone_size: NA; v_call: TRBV14; j_call: TRBJ2-7; d_call: TRBD2; cdr3_nt: TGTGCCAGCAGTCCAAAACCCCGACTAGCGGGGCGGGAGCAGTACTTC; cdr3_aa: CASSPKPRLAGREQYF
clone_size: NA; v_call: TRBV27; j_call: TRBJ1-5; d_call: NA; cdr3_nt: TGTGCCAGCAGTTTAACAGGGAGGGGGAATCAGCCCCAGCATTTT; cdr3_aa: CASSLTGRGNQPQHF
clone_size: NA; v_call: TRBV6-6; j_call: TRBJ1-1; d_call: TRBD1; cdr3_nt: TGTGCCAGCAACCTCCAGGGGGGCACTGAAGCTTTCTTT; cdr3_aa: CASNLQGGTEAFF
clone_size: NA; v_call: TRBV5-5; j_call: TRBJ2-7; d_call: TRBD2; cdr3_nt: TGTGCCAGCAGCTGGGGACTAGGGAGCTCCTACGAGCAGTACTTC; cdr3_aa: CASSWGLGSSYEQYF
clone_size: NA; v_call: TRBV29-1; j_call: TRBJ2-7; d_call: TRBD1; cdr3_nt: TGCAGCGTTGAAACGGGGCAGGGGGCTGGTGAGCAGTACTTC; cdr3_aa: CSVETGQGAGEQYF
clone_size: NA; v_call: TRBV5-6; j_call: TRBJ2-6; d_call: NA; cdr3_nt: TGTGCCAGCAGCTTAGGGGCGCTTGGGGCCAACGTCCTGACTTTC; cdr3_aa: CASSLGALGANVLTF
clone_size: NA; v_call: TRBV6-1; j_call: TRBJ2-2; d_call: NA; cdr3_nt: TGTGCCAGCAGTAATCTAGCGAAGAACACCGGGGAGCTGTTTTTT; cdr3_aa: CASSNLAKNTGELFF
clone_size: NA; v_call: TRBV6-5; j_call: TRBJ1-4; d_call: NA; cdr3_nt: TGTGCCAGCAGTTACTCGAACGGGAAACTGTTTTTT; cdr3_aa: CASSYSNGKLFF
clone_size: few; v_call: TRBV10-1; j_call: TRBJ1-4; d_call: TRBD1; cdr3_nt: TGCGCCAGCAGTGCAGGACAGGCAACTAATGAAAAACTGTTTTTT; cdr3_aa: CASSAGQATNEKLFF
clone_size: NA; v_call: TRBV7-6; j_call: TRBJ2-7; d_call: NA; cdr3_nt: TGTGCCAGCAGCCCTAACTCCTACGAGCAGTACTTC; cdr3_aa: CASSPNSYEQYF
clone_size: NA; v_call: TRBV6-4; j_call: TRBJ2-1; d_call: TRBD2; cdr3_nt: TGTGCCAGCAGCGTCGAACTAGCGGGAGAGACCAATGAGCAGTTCTTC; cdr3_aa: CASSVELAGETNEQFF
clone_size: NA; v_call: TRBV27; j_call: TRBJ1-2; d_call: NA; cdr3_nt: TGTGCCAGCAGTTTAAGGGGGTTGGATGGCTACACCTTC; cdr3_aa: CASSLRGLDGYTF
clone_size: NA; v_call: TRBV6-5; j_call: TRBJ1-1; d_call: NA; cdr3_nt: TGTGCCAGCAGTTACATCCAGGGCCACACTGAAGCTTTCTTT; cdr3_aa: CASSYIQGHTEAFF
clone_size: once; v_call: TRBV6-1; j_call: TRBJ2-2; d_call: NA; cdr3_nt: TGTGCCAGCAGGACGGACAGAGACACCGGGGAGCTGTTTTTT; cdr3_aa: CASRTDRDTGELFF
clone_size: NA; v_call: TRBV5-1; j_call: TRBJ1-1; d_call: TRBD1; cdr3_nt: TGCGCCAGCAGCTTGGATTCGGGACAGGGAAGCCCTGAAGCTTTCTTT; cdr3_aa: CASSLDSGQGSPEAFF
clone_size: NA; v_call: TRBV9; j_call: TRBJ2-1; d_call: NA; cdr3_nt: TGTGCCAGCAGCTTCCCCGGAGCGCTTGAGCAGTTCTTC; cdr3_aa: CASSFPGALEQFF
clone_size: NA; v_call: TRBV11-2; j_call: TRBJ1-1; d_call: TRBD1; cdr3_nt: TGTGCCAGCAGCTGGGGACAGGGGAACACTGAAGCTTTCTTT; cdr3_aa: CASSWGQGNTEAFF
clone_size: NA; v_call: TRBV5-1; j_call: TRBJ2-7; d_call: NA; cdr3_nt: TGCGCCAGCAGCGTACAGGGCTACGAGCAGTACTTC; cdr3_aa: CASSVQGYEQYF
clone_size: NA; v_call: TRBV29-1; j_call: TRBJ1-4; d_call: TRBD1; cdr3_nt: TGCAGCGTTGCCCTAGGGGGCCAAAATGAAAAACTGTTTTTT; cdr3_aa: CSVALGGQNEKLFF
clone_size: few; v_call: TRBV19; j_call: TRBJ1-5; d_call: NA; cdr3_nt: TGTGCCAGTAGTATGCGAGTCGATAGCAATCAGCCCCAGCATTTT; cdr3_aa: CASSMRVDSNQPQHF
clone_size: once; v_call: TRBV6-4; j_call: TRBJ2-2; d_call: TRBD1; cdr3_nt: TGTGCCAGCAGTGATCAGGGGGCTGCCGGGGAGCTGTTTTTT; cdr3_aa: CASSDQGAAGELFF
clone_size: few; v_call: TRBV27; j_call: TRBJ2-7; d_call: TRBD2; cdr3_nt: TGTGCCAGCAGTCCCCAGGGACTAGCGACCTACGAGCAGTACTTC; cdr3_aa: CASSPQGLATYEQYF